This T cell receptor (beta chain) emerged from a study of shared clonotypes between healthy human individuals. Germline V gives CDR1 SGHVS, CDR2 FNYEAQ. V lost 3 bases, J lost 8 bases, and 23 bases lay in between. This CDR3 contains 17 residues. Genomic DNA (from each subset) was split evenly across several immunoSEQ plates. Only in-frame clones appear in the TCRdb table, and some are missing; sequencing was by immunoSEQ multiplex PCR. The data contain 1.4 million or so clones, approximately 98.5% of them seen just once; the ten biggest clones take up under 0.45%. A split of CD4+ cells into CD45RA+ naive and CD45RA-negative memory subsets was performed.

Specimen: naive CD4+ T cells sorted from blood. Indicated subset: CD45RA+ positively selected. The TCR sequence derives from a man aged 25-45 years in good health. The rearrangement joins TRBV7-6 to TRBJ2-4, with D tentatively TRBD2 (6 bases). CDR3: CASSFVQTSWLIDIQYF. CDR3 DNA sequence: TGTGCCAGCAGCTTCGTTCAGACTAGTTGGTTGATAGACATTCAGTACTTC. Full variable domain (missing parts from reference TRBV7-6 and TRBJ2-4): GAGVSQSPRYKVTKRGQDVALRCDPISGHVSLYWYRQALGQGPEFLTYFNYEAQQDKSGLPNDRFSAERPEGSISTLTIQRTEQRDSAMYRCASSFVQTSWLIDIQYFGAGTRLSVL.